This T cell receptor (beta chain) was recorded in a study of brain T cells in children with intractable seizures. Generated by immunoSEQ multiplex PCR, the TCRdb table keeps only in-frame clones and is missing some. The table records 110,000 or so clones, roughly 94% of them present only once. The ends were cut back, 0 bases at V and 1 base at J, with 13 bases in the middle. From germline, CDR1 is SGHRS and CDR2 YFSETQ. The CDR3 contains 16 residues. This clone was seen only once. This chain uses TRBV5-1 with TRBJ1-1; D remains ambiguous. Specimen: peripheral blood, collected at surgery. This receptor was obtained from a boy younger than two with hemimegalencephaly and intractable seizures. The CDR3 protein is CASSLGAFEGNTEAFF. The CDR3 DNA reads TGCGCCAGCAGCTTGGGGGCATTCGAGGGGAACACTGAAGCTTTCTTT.